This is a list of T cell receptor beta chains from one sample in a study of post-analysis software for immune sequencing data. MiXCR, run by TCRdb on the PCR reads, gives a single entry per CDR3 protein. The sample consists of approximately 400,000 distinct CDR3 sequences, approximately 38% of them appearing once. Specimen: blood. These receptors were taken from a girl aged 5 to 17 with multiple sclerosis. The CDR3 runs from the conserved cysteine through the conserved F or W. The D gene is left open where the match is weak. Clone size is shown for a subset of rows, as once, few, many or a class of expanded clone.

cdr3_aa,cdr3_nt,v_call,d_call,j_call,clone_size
CASSSHRRDRAYEQYF,TGTGCCAGCAGCTCGCACCGACGGGACCGAGCCTACGAGCAGTACTTC,TRBV7-9,.,TRBJ2-7,few
CASSQLAGRNQPQHF,TGCGCCAGCAGCCAGCTGGCAGGGCGCAATCAGCCCCAGCATTTT,TRBV4-1,.,TRBJ1-5,.
CASSQDQGNYGYTF,TGCGCCAGCAGCCAAGATCAGGGAAACTATGGCTACACCTTC,TRBV4-3,.,TRBJ1-2,few
CASSLKRGADYGYTF,TGTGCCAGCAGTTTAAAGCGGGGGGCCGACTATGGCTACACCTTC,TRBV27,.,TRBJ1-2,few
CASSLGTRNEQFF,TGTGCCAGCAGTCTTGGGACTCGGAATGAGCAGTTCTTC,TRBV28,.,TRBJ2-1,few
CASSSDSSYNEQFF,TGTGCCAGCAGTTCGGATAGCTCCTACAATGAGCAGTTCTTC,TRBV12-3/TRBV12-4,.,TRBJ2-1,.
CASSITGSNNQPQHF,TGTGCCAGCAGCATCACCGGTAGTAACAATCAGCCCCAGCATTTT,TRBV7-9,.,TRBJ1-5,.
CSGDRGPLGYTF,TGCAGCGGAGACAGGGGCCCTTTAGGCTACACCTTC,TRBV29-1,TRBD1,TRBJ1-2,few
CASRRNRGTEAFF,TGTGCCAGCAGACGAAACAGGGGCACTGAAGCTTTCTTT,TRBV12-3/TRBV12-4,TRBD1,TRBJ1-1,few
CASSSLSGSNAEAFF,TGTGCCAGCAGCTCTCTTTCGGGATCCAACGCTGAAGCTTTCTTT,TRBV7-2,.,TRBJ1-1,few